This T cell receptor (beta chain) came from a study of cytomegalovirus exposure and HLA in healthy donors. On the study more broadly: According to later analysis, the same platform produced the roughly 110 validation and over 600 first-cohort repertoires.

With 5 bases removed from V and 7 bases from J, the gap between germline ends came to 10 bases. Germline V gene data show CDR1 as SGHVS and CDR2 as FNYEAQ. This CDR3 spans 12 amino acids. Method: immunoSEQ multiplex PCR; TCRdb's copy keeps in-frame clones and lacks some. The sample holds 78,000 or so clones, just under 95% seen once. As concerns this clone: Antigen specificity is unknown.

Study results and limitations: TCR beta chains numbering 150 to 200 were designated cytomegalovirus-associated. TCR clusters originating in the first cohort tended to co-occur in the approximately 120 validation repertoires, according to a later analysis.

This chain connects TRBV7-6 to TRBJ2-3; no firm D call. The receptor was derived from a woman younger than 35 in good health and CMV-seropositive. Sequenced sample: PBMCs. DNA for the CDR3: TGTGCCAGCAGCGTCGGTTCTAATACGCAGTATTTT. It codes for CASSVGSNTQYF.